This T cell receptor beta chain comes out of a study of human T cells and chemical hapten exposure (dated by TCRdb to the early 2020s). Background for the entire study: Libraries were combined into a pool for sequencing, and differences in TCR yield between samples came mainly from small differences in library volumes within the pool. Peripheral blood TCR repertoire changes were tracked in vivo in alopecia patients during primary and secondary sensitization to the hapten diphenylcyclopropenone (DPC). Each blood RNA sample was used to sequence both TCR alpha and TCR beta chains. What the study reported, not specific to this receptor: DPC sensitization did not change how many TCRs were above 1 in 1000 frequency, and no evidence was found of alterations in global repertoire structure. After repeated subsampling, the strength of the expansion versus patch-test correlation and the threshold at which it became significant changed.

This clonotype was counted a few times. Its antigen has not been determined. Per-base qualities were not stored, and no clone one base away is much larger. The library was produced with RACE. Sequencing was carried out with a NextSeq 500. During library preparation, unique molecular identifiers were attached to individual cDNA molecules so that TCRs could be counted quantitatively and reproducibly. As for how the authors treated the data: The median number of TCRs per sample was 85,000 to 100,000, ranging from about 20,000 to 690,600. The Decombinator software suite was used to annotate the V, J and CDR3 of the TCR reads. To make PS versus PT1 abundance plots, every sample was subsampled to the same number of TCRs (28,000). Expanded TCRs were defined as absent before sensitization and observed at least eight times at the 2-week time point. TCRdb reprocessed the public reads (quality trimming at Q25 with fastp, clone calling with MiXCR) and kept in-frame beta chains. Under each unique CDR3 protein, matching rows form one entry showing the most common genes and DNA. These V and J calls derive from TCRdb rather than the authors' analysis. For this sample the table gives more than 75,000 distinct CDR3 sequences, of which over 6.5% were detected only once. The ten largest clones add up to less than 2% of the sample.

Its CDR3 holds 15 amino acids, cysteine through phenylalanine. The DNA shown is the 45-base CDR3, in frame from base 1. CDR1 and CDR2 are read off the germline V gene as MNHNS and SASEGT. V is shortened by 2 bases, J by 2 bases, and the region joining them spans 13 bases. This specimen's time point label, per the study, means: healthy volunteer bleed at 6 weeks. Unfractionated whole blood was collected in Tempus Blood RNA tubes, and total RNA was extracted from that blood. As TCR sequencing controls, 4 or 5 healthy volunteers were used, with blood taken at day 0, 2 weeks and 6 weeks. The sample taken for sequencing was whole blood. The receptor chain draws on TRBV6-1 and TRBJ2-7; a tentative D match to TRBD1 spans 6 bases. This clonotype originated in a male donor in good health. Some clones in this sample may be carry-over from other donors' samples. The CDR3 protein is CASSERTDWAYEQYF. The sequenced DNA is TGTGCCAGCAGTGAAAGGACAGACTGGGCCTACGAGCAGTACTTC.